The clone carrying this TCR beta chain was recorded a few times. Its antigen is still unknown. TCRdb re-called the 5' RACE reads through MiXCR, storing one row per CDR3 protein. The data show approximately 260,000 distinct CDR3 sequences, more than 12% seen once. Germline-derived CDR1 and CDR2 are MNHEY and SVGAGI. CDR3 length: 14 residues. V dropped 2 bases and J dropped 3 bases, with 8 bases sitting between them. The data were taken from a study of identical twins. Broader study findings: There were fewer insertions in abundant cord blood beta clonotypes, but memory repertoires showed no such pattern. Out-of-frame alpha sequences common to twins were enriched for low generation probability. Modeled out-of-frame TCR alpha sharing in monozygotic twins fell below observed levels. Cross-sectional statistics, not tracking of the same donors, supported the conclusions.

Sequences were obtained from memory (CD45RO+) T cells sorted from blood. This TCR derives from a woman between 18 and 30 years old in good health. V usage is TRBV6-5 and J usage is TRBJ2-1; D gene unclear. The CDR3 DNA follows: TGTGCCAGCAGTTACGACTCAGGCTACAATGAGCAGTTCTTC. Its protein product is CASSYDSGYNEQFF.